Reported below is one TCR beta chain. This sample is part of a study of blood T cell repertoires in COVID-19. Trimming removed 3 bases from V and 1 base from J, with 12 bases in between. CDR1 is SGHVS and CDR2 is FQNEAQ in the germline V gene. The CDR3 length is 16 residues. Authors' analysis steps: Nucleated cell counts were estimated from reference gene primer amplification. Repertoires were generated with immunoSEQ multiplex PCR, while TCRdb's copy carries only in-frame clones and drops some. V, J and clone size are those of that table, while D and trimming were read from the DNA. The table shows roughly 220,000 clones, with roughly 88% occurring only once.

The source of this sequence is a woman aged 40-49 years who had recovered from COVID-19. The chain has TRBV7-8 and TRBJ2-2, with D tentatively TRBD1 (6 bases). The sequencing sample was made of peripheral blood. This CDR3 is CASSFGQRRNTGELFF. Written as DNA, the CDR3 is TGTGCCAGCAGCTTTGGACAGAGAAGGAACACCGGGGAGCTGTTTTTT.